The clone carrying this T cell receptor beta chain was picked up a small number of times. CDR1 and CDR2 from the germline V gene are LGHNT and FRNRAP. Trimming stripped 1 base from V and 5 bases from J, with 14 bases between. The length of the CDR3 is 15 residues. This sample is part of a study of blood T cell repertoires in COVID-19. As for the study in general: The cDNA or gDNA used as material had been derived from T cells, B-cell-depleted T cells, or PBMCs.

Using immunoSEQ multiplex PCR, the repertoire was profiled, and TCRdb retains in-frame clones only, with some absent. The profile shows 30,000 to 40,000 clones, roughly 84% of them singletons. Sequencing was done on a sample of peripheral blood. This receptor was obtained from a man aged 55 to 69 with COVID-19, enrolled during active disease. This chain joins TRBV12-5 and TRBJ1-1; a possible D gene is TRBD1 (5 bases). Here the CDR3 DNA reads TGTGCTAGTGGTTTGGGCGGGGGAGCTCGGACTGAAGCTTTCTTT. Translated: CASGLGGGARTEAFF. The complete variable domain, with remaining parts taken from reference TRBV12-5 and TRBJ1-1, reads DARVTQTPRHKVTEMGQEVTMRCQPILGHNTVFWYRQTMMQGLELLAYFRNRAPLDDSGMPKDRFSAEMPDATLATLKIQPSEPRDSAVYFCASGLGGGARTEAFFGQGTRLTVV.